This TCR beta chain was found in a study of blood T cell repertoires in COVID-19. For the study at large: The analysed material was cDNA or gDNA that came from T cells, B-cell-depleted T cells, or PBMCs.

Study processing details: For nucleated cells, counts were estimated from reference gene primer amplification. Profiling relied on immunoSEQ multiplex PCR, and the TCRdb table lists in-frame clones only, not all of them. D and trimming come from the DNA, and the V and J calls and clone size come from that table. The data hold around 450,000 clones, with 90% observed a single time. CDR3 length equals 13 residues. V was pared by 0 bases and J by 6 bases, with 8 bases between. Germline V gene sequence: CDR1 LNHNV, CDR2 YYDKDF (reference sequence). The study assigned cohorts using participant-reported clinical history. Symptom resolution, clearance, or two negative PCRs marked donors in Cohort 3 as recovered.

The material sequenced was PBMCs or T cells enriched from blood (not recorded which). This chain uses TRBV15 with TRBJ1-1; a weak D match, TRBD1 (5 bases). The receptor was isolated from a man in his late teens or twenties who had recovered from COVID-19. The CDR3 bases are TGTGCCACCAGCAGAGACAGGGTGGCTGAAGCTTTCTTT. As protein: CATSRDRVAEAFF.